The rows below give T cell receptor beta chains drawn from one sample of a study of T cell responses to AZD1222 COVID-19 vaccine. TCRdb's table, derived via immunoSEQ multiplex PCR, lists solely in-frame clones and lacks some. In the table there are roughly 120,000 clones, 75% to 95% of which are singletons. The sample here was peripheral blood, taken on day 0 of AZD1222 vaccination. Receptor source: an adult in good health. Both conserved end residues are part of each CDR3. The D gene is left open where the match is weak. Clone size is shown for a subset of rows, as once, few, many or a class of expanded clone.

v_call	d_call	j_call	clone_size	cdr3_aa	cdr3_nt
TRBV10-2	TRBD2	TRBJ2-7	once	CASRAVGTSGRRPYEQYF	TGCGCCAGCAGAGCTGTGGGGACTAGCGGGAGGCGGCCCTACGAGCAGTACTTC
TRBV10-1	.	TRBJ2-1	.	CASRNLEGLSSYNEQFF	TGCGCCAGCAGGAATCTAGAGGGGTTAAGCTCCTACAATGAGCAGTTCTTC
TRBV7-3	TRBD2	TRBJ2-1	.	CASSLSGGRPINEQFF	TGTGCCAGCAGCTTATCGGGCGGGAGGCCGATCAATGAGCAGTTCTTC
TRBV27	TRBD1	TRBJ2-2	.	CASSSPQGDRNTGELFF	TGTGCCAGCAGTTCCCCACAAGGGGACAGGAACACCGGGGAGCTGTTTTTT
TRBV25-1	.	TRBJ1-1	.	CASSEYSGPQTEAFF	TGTGCCAGCAGTGAATATTCCGGACCGCAAACTGAAGCTTTCTTT
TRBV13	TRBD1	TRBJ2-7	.	CASSPGGQGRYEQYF	TGTGCCAGCAGCCCCGGCGGACAGGGGCGATACGAGCAGTACTTC
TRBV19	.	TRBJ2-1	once	CASSSQGLNEQFF	TGTGCCAGTAGTTCACAGGGCCTCAATGAGCAGTTCTTC
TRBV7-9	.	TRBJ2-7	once	CASSFGHPYEQYF	TGTGCCAGCAGCTTCGGACACCCCTACGAGCAGTACTTC
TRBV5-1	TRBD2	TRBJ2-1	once	CASSLGVAGAGPDEQFF	TGCGCCAGCAGCTTGGGGGTAGCGGGAGCCGGACCCGATGAGCAGTTCTTC
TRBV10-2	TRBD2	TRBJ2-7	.	CASSELRLAENYEQYF	TGCGCCAGCAGTGAGCTAAGACTAGCGGAGAACTACGAGCAGTACTTC
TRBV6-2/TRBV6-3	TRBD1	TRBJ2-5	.	CASSQGTEETQYF	TGTGCCAGCAGTCAAGGGACAGAAGAGACCCAGTACTTC
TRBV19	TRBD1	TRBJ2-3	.	CASAGTGHTDTQYF	TGTGCCAGCGCCGGGACAGGGCACACAGATACGCAGTATTTT
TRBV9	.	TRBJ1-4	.	CASSIGIRGEKLFF	TGTGCCAGCAGCATCGGGATTCGGGGGGAAAAACTGTTTTTT
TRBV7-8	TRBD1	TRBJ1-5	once	CASSLTNRGRQPQHF	TGTGCCAGCAGCCTAACAAACAGGGGACGCCAGCCCCAGCATTTT